These T cell receptor beta chains were read from a single sample in a study of blood T cells in healthy people across ages. TCRdb fed the 5' RACE reads into MiXCR, producing one record per CDR3 protein. The sample consists of approximately 800,000 distinct CDR3 sequences, about 26% of them appearing once. These data also featured in a second study, about T cells of mothers and their children.

The sample comprised blood. These receptors were taken from a boy aged 5-17 years in good health. The CDR3 runs from the conserved cysteine through the conserved F or W. A D gene is named only where the DNA matches it firmly. Rows may omit the clone size; those that give it use once, few, many or a size class.

>TRBV6-1|.|.
CASSEFFTEAFF
>TRBV5-5|few|TRBD1
CASSPRQGAGDTQYF
>TRBV28|few|.
CASTGQDLYEQFF
>TRBV7-2|.|TRBD2
CASRPSTSGRVNEQFF
>TRBV6-1|.|.
CASTHLETQYF
>TRBV11-2|.|.
CASSLELANEQFF
>TRBV7-9|few|TRBD1
CASSPQGQGNQPQHF
>TRBV6-5|few|.
CASSYSRAGIIYGYTF
>TRBV28|many|.
CASSRRLGAGIYEQYF
>TRBV6-1|.|TRBD2
CASSDLAGTTRETQYF
>TRBV12-3/TRBV12-4|few|.
CASSLAFGTRRCF